This T cell receptor beta chain was sequenced for a study of graft-versus-host responses after intestinal transplantation. The data were produced by immunoSEQ multiplex PCR, yet TCRdb's version contains in-frame clones alone and is incomplete. Here the sample spans 40,000 or so clones, 89% being singletons. In the case of this clone: Its antigen remains unidentified.

Germline CDR1 DFQATT, CDR2 SNEGSKA (reference sequence). V was pared by 5 bases and J by 5 bases, with 1 base of the junction left unmatched. This CDR3 contains 11 residues. Study observations and caveats: Those patients showing graft-donor T cell macrochimerism displayed high graft-versus-host to host-versus-graft clonal ratios in allografts. After transplant, early declines in HvG clones were associated with peak levels of circulating GvH clones.

The gene calls are TRBV20-1 and TRBJ1-1; 8 bases fit TRBD1. The clonotype originates from a human patient who received an intestinal transplant, so some T cells may come from the graft donor. The sequenced sample was PBMCs, obtained about 270 days after transplant. The CDR3 loop is CSAGQGTEAFF. The CDR3 DNA is TGCAGTGCTGGACAGGGAACTGAAGCTTTCTTT.